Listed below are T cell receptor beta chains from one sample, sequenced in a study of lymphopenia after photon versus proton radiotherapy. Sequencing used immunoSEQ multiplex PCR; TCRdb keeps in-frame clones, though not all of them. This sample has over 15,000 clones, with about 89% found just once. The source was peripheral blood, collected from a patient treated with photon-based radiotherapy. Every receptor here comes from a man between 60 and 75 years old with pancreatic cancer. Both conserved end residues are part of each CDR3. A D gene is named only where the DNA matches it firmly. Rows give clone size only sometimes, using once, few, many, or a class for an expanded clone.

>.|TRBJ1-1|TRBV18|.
TGTGCCAGCTCACCACCGTGGCAGGGGAACACTGAAGCTTTCTTT
CASSPPWQGNTEAFF
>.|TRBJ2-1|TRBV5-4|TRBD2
TGTGCCAGCAGCTTGGGGCTAGCGGGGGGCAATGAGCAGTTCTTC
CASSLGLAGGNEQFF
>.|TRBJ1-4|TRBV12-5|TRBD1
TGTGCTAGTGGTTACCGGACAGGGGAGACAACTAATGAAAAACTGTTTTTT
CASGYRTGETTNEKLFF
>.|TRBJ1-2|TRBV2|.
TGTGCCAGCACCTACATGCAGGGTGCACGGTTTGGCTACACCTTC
CASTYMQGARFGYTF
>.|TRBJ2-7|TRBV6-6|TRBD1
TGTGCCAGCAGTCACAACAGGGGTGCCTACGAGCAGTACTTC
CASSHNRGAYEQYF
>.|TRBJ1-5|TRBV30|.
TGTGCCTGGAGTGGGCAAAATCAGCCCCAGCATTTT
CAWSGQNQPQHF
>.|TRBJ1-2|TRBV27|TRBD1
TGTGCCAGCGGTGACAGGGTTAAGTATGGCTACACCTTC
CASGDRVKYGYTF
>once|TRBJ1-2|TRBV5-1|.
TGCGCCAGCAGCTTTTGGGGGGCGCGTGGCTACACCTTC
CASSFWGARGYTF
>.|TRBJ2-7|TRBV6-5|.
TGTGCCAGCACCCCTTCGGGGACCTACGAGCAGTACTTC
CASTPSGTYEQYF
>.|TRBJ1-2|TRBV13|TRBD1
TGTGCCAGCAGAGCCTTCTGGCGGGGGACAGGGCCTGGGTATGGCTACACCTTC
CASRAFWRGTGPGYGYTF
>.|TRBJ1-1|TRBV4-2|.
TGTGCCAGCAGCCTTTCAGAGAACACTGAAGCTTTCTTT
CASSLSENTEAFF
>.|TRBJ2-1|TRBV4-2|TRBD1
TGTGCCAGCAGCCAAGATATGGGACAGGGGGCAGATGAGCAGTTCTTC
CASSQDMGQGADEQFF
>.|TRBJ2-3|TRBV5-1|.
TGCGCCAGCAGCTTGGACACCCTAAGCACAGATACGCAGTATTTT
CASSLDTLSTDTQYF
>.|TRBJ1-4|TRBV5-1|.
TGCGCCAGCAGCTCTTACAGTCCCAATGAAAAACTGTTTTTT
CASSSYSPNEKLFF
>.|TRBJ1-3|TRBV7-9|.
TGTGCCAGCAGTTCGGGACGGCTGGACGGAAACACCATATATTTT
CASSSGRLDGNTIYF
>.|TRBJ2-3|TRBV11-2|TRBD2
TGTGCCAGCAGCTTAGTCGCGGGGGGGGTCACAGATACGCAGTATTTT
CASSLVAGGVTDTQYF
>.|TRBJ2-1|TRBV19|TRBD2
TGTGCCAGTAGCGCGAGAGGGACTAGGGGGGACAATGAGCAGTTCTTC
CASSARGTRGDNEQFF
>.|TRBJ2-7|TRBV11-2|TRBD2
TGTGCCAGCAGCGCCCGGACTAGCGGGGGGTCCTACGAGCAGTACTTC
CASSARTSGGSYEQYF
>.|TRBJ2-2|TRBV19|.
TGTGCCAGTAGTTCAGGACAGAATGCGAACACCGGGGAGCTGTTTTTT
CASSSGQNANTGELFF
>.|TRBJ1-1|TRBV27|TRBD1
TGTGCCAGCAGTGGATTTACAGGGGGGTCCACTGAAGCTTTCTTT
CASSGFTGGSTEAFF
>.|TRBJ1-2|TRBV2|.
TGTGCCAGCAGTGTCTCGTGGGGAATTGTAGGTGGCTACACCTTC
CASSVSWGIVGGYTF
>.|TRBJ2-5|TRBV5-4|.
TGTGCCAGCAGCTTGGATCCGATGAAGGAGACCCAGTACTTC
CASSLDPMKETQYF
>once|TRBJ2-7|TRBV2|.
TGTGCCACCCTAGTAGCGGTAACTCTCTCCTACGAGCAGTACTTC
CATLVAVTLSYEQYF
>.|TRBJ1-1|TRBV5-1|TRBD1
TGCGCCAGCAGCAAACGACAGGGGGCGGGGGCTGAAGCTTTCTTT
CASSKRQGAGAEAFF
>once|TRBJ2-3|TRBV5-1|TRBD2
TGCGCCAGCAGCCCCGTCAGCGGGGGGGCAACAGATACGCAGTATTTT
CASSPVSGGATDTQYF
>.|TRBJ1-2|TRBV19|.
TGTGCCAGTAGTGCCCAGCCCCGGCAGGGAGGTGGCTACACCTTC
CASSAQPRQGGGYTF
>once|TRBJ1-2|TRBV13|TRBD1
TGTGCCAGCAGCTTCGGGACAGTTAACTATGGCTACACCTTC
CASSFGTVNYGYTF
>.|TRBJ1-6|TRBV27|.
TGTGCCAGCGGACAACTGTATTCACCCCTCCACTTT
CASGQLYSPLHF
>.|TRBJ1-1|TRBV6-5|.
TGTGCCAGCAGGAGGGTCTCTAGGACTTCCGAAGCTTTCTTT
CASRRVSRTSEAFF
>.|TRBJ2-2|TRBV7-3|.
TGTGCCAGCAGCTCGGGACCGCCCCAGGCCGGGGAGCTGTTTTTT
CASSSGPPQAGELFF
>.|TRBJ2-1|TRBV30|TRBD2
TGTGCCTGGAGTGGAACGCGGGGGGGTGAGCAGTTCTTC
CAWSGTRGGEQFF
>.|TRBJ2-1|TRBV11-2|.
TGTGCCAGCAGCTTAGAGGTCCGTAGTGAGCAGTTCTTC
CASSLEVRSEQFF
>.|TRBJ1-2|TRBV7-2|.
TGTGCCAGCAGCTTAAATGGTGGCCAGTCCTATGGCTACACCTTC
CASSLNGGQSYGYTF
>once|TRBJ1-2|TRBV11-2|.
TGTGCCAGCAGCTTAGAGGCAGGGGAAAATGGCTACACCTTC
CASSLEAGENGYTF
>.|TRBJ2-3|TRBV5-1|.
TGCGCCAGCAGCCCAGGAGGGGGGCCAGATACGCAGTATTTT
CASSPGGGPDTQYF
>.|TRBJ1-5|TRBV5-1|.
TGCGCCAGCAGCTTGAATCCGGGGGGGCGCGGCAATCAGCCCCAGCATTTT
CASSLNPGGRGNQPQHF
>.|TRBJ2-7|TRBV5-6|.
TGTGCCAGCAGCTTGGGGTACGAGCAGTACTTC
CASSLGYEQYF
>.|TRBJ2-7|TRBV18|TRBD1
TGTGCCAGCTCACGCCGGGGACAGGGATTAACCTACGAGCAGTACTTC
CASSRRGQGLTYEQYF
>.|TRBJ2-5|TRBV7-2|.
TGTGCCAGCAGCTTCCAACGGGGGCAAGAGACCCAGTACTTC
CASSFQRGQETQYF
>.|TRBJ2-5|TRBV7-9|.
TGTGCCAGCAGCCGACAAGGAAGCGTACAAGAGACCCAGTACTTC
CASSRQGSVQETQYF
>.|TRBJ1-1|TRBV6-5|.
TGTGCCAGCAGACAGGGCTCCAACACTGAAGCTTTCTTT
CASRQGSNTEAFF
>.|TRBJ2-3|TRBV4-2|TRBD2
TGTGCCAGCAGCCAAGATTGGGCGGGGGGCACAGATACGCAGTATTTT
CASSQDWAGGTDTQYF
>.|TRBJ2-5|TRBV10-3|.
TGTGCCATCAGTGGCCAGGGGCGCGGCCAAGAGACCCAGTACTTC
CAISGQGRGQETQYF
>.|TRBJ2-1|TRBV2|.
TGTGCCAGCAGTAGGACAAATTCCTACAATGAGCAGTTCTTC
CASSRTNSYNEQFF
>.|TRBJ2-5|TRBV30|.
TGTGCCTGGAGTGTGACAAATCTAATCCTTACAGACCAAGAGACCCAGTACTTC
CAWSVTNLILTDQETQYF
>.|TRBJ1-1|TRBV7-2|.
TGTGCCAGCAGCTTAGAGGGGGGATTGAACACTGAAGCTTTCTTT
CASSLEGGLNTEAFF
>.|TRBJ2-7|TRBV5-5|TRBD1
TGTGCCAGCAGAACTCTACAGGGGGCGGGCTACGAGCAGTACTTC
CASRTLQGAGYEQYF
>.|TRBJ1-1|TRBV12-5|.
TGTGCTAGTGGTTTGGCCGGGCTCCTTAAGAACACTGAAGCTTTCTTT
CASGLAGLLKNTEAFF
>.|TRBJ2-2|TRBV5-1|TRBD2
TGCGCCAGCAGCCCAACCCCCCCTGGGACTAGCGGGAACACCGGGGAGCTGTTTTTT
CASSPTPPGTSGNTGELFF
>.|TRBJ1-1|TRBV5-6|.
TGTGCCAGCAGTGGACCGGGACAACAAGCCGTCCAAGGGAACACTGAAGCTTTCTTT
CASSGPGQQAVQGNTEAFF